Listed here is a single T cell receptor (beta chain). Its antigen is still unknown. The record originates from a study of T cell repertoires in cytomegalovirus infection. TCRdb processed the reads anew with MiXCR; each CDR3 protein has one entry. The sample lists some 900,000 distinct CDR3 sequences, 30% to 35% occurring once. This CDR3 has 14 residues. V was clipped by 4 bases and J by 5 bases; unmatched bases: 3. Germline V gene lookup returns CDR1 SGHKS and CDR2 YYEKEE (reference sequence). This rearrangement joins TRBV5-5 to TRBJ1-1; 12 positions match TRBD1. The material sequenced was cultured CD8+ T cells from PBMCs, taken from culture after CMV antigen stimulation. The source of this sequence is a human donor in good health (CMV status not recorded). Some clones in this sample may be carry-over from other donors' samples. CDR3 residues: CASSVGQGATEAFF. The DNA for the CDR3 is TGTGCCAGCAGCGTGGGACAGGGGGCTACTGAAGCTTTCTTT.